The text below deals with one TCR beta chain. This record belongs to a study of blood T cell repertoires in COVID-19. The CDR3 sequence is 16 residues long. Germline V gene sequence: CDR1 WSHSY, CDR2 SAAADI. V lost 6 bases and J lost 7; bases outside the gene matches: 11. The method was immunoSEQ multiplex PCR; TCRdb's version includes in-frame clones alone and lacks a portion of them. The sample consists of about 220,000 clones, 84% of them appearing once. The specimen sequenced was peripheral blood. The chain has TRBV10-2 and TRBJ1-6, with 8 bases lining up with TRBD1. This receptor was taken from a man aged 45-65 years with active or convalescent COVID-19. The CDR3 sequence is CASRDLQGALNSPLHF. The CDR3 DNA reads as TGCGCCAGCAGAGACCTCCAGGGGGCTTTGAATTCACCCCTCCACTTT.